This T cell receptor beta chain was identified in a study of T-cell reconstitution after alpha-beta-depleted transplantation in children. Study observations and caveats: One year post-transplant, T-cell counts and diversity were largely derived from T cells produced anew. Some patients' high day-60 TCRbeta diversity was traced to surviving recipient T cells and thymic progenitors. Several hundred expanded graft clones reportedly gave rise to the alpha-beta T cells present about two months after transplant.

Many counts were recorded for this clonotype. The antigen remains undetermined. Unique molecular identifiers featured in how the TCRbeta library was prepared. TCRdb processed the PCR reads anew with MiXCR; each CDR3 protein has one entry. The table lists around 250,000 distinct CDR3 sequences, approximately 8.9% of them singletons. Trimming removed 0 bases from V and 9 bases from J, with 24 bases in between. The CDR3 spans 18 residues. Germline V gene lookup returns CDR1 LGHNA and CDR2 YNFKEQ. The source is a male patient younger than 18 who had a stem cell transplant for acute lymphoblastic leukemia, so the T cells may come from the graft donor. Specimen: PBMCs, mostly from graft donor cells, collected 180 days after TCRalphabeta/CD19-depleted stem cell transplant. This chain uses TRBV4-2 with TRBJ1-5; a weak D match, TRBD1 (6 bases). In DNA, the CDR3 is TGTGCCAGCAGCCAAGAGGGCCAGGGGATCTCAAGTGTATTGCCCCAGCATTTT. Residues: CASSQEGQGISSVLPQHF.